The 21 T cell receptor beta chains reported below all come from one sample, sequenced in a study of blood T cells in healthy people across ages. Through a sample-barcoded 5' primer and a J-beta primer mix, a second PCR was run for roughly 7 to 11 cycles. TCRdb reprocessed the 5' RACE reads via MiXCR and lists one record per CDR3 protein. The repertoire includes around 1,800,000 distinct CDR3 sequences, about 39% of them detected once, and 23% sits in the top ten. The sequencing sample was made of blood. These receptor sequences come from a human donor in good health.

In this sample, this clonotype turned up a few times. This sequence joins TRBV6-5 and TRBJ2-7, with a possible D match to TRBD2 (6 bases). V lost 0 bases, J lost 3 bases, and 9 bases lay in between. The germline V gene has CDR1 MNHEY and CDR2 SVGAGI. There are 14 residues in the CDR3. This CDR3 reads CASSYSGGIYEQYF. The CDR3 nucleotides read TGTGCCAGCAGTTACTCGGGAGGTATCTACGAGCAGTACTTC.

This clonotype was detected only a few times. This rearrangement joins TRBV7-6 to TRBJ2-7, with 10 bases fitting TRBD2. The V and J ends lost 5 bases and 2 bases, in that order; junction bases with no gene match: 21. The CDR3 sequence is 20 residues long. Per germline, CDR1 SGHVS and CDR2 FNYEAQ. The DNA for the CDR3 is TGTGCCAGCAGCCCCATCCGGACTAGCGGAGCCTTGGGCGGTCCCTACGAGCAGTACTTC. Translating it yields CASSPIRTSGALGGPYEQYF.

The chain recombines TRBV6-5 with TRBJ1-2; no definite D call. Germline CDR1 is MNHEY and CDR2 is SVGAGI. The CDR3 totals 12 residues. Between the trimmed V and J ends, which lost 3 bases and 8 bases, there was a span of 10 bases. CDR3 sequence: CASSYKQSGYTF. CDR3 nucleotides: TGTGCCAGCAGTTATAAGCAAAGCGGCTACACCTTC.

This chain uses TRBV7-2 with TRBJ2-7; D is perhaps TRBD1 (6 bases). V was shortened by 2 bases and J by 4 bases, with 15 bases between the two germline ends. Germline assignment: CDR1 SGHTA and CDR2 FQGNSA. The CDR3 runs 15 residues. CDR3 sequence reads: CASSLNRQVVYEQYF. CDR3 coding DNA: TGTGCCAGCAGCTTAAATAGACAGGTTGTGTACGAGCAGTACTTC.

The V gene is TRBV4-1, the J gene TRBJ1-4; possible D gene TRBD1, 5 bases. Deletions cut 3 bases from V and 0 bases from J, with 14 bases between. The germline V gene has CDR1 MGHRA and CDR2 YSYEKL. The CDR3 length is 17 residues. The CDR3 loop reads CASSHQAQQATNEKLFF. In nucleotides, the CDR3 is TGCGCCAGCAGCCACCAGGCTCAACAGGCAACTAATGAAAAACTGTTTTTT.

With regard to this clonotype: The junction departs from the called germline gene at one end, perhaps through a read error. The V call is TRBV28, the J call TRBJ2-1, with D perhaps assigned TRBD1 or TRBD2 (5 bases each). Germline V CDR1 and CDR2: MDHEN, SYDVKM. The CDR3 covers 16 residues. CDR3 sequence (DNA): TGTGCCGGCAGTTTAGTTCCATTAACTGGGGGAAATGAGCAGTTCTTC. The encoded protein is CAGSLVPLTGGNEQFF. Together with reference TRBV28 and TRBJ2-1, the CDR3 gives the full variable domain: DVKVTQSSRYLVKRTGEKVFLECVQDMDHENMFWYRQDPGLGLRLIYFSYDVKMKEKGDIPEGYSVSREKKERFSLILESASTNQTSMYLCAGSLVPLTGGNEQFFGPGTRLTVL.

The chain carries TRBV7-3 and TRBJ1-6; D uncertain. Germline V gives CDR1 SGHTA, CDR2 FQGTGA. The CDR3 is made up of 14 amino acids. Between the trimmed V and J ends, which lost 2 bases and 6 bases, there was a span of 8 bases. The DNA of the CDR3 is TGTGCCAGCAGCTTAGACGGTGTTAATTCACCCCTCCACTTT. The encoded protein is CASSLDGVNSPLHF.

V gene TRBV18 combines with J gene TRBJ2-1; the D gene is possibly TRBD1 (6 bases). Germline V gene data show CDR1 as KGHSH and CDR2 as LQKENI. Trimming shortened V by 3 bases and J by 6 bases, and 15 bases separated the two germline ends. This CDR3 spans 15 amino acids. CDR3 bases: TGTGCCAGCTCACCTAACAGGGTCGGTGGCAATGAGCAGTTCTTC. Encoded protein: CASSPNRVGGNEQFF.

This clonotype was seen more than once but under ten times. The chain is built from TRBV6-5 and TRBJ2-1, with D possibly TRBD1 on 6 matching bases. The germline CDR1 and CDR2 sequences are MNHEY and SVGAGI. Trimming removed 2 bases from V and 9 bases from J, with 11 bases in between. This CDR3 has 13 amino acids. Here the CDR3 reads CASSYQGSIEQFF. The CDR3 DNA follows: TGTGCCAGCAGTTACCAGGGGTCCATTGAGCAGTTCTTC.

CDR3 sequence reads: CASSRVRGHLYNEQYF. CDR3 DNA sequence: TGTGCCAGCAGCCGAGTGAGGGGACACCTCTACAATGAGCAGTACTTC. The chain joins TRBV3-1 to TRBJ2-1; a possible D gene is TRBD1 (6 bases). The J call is doubtful: the DNA matches TRBJ2-7 better. Germline-derived CDR1 and CDR2 are LGHDT and YNNKEL (reference sequence). This CDR3 is built from 16 residues.

V and J are TRBV20-1 and TRBJ2-3, with TRBD2 matching 7 bases. J lost 6 bases, V lost 1 base, and 13 bases had no gene match. There are 16 residues in the CDR3. Germline-derived CDR1 and CDR2 are DFQATT and SNEGSKA (reference sequence). The CDR3: CSARAFSSGTRDTQYF. The DNA for the CDR3 is TGCAGTGCTAGAGCCTTCTCTAGCGGCACACGGGATACGCAGTATTTT.

The V call is TRBV11-2, the J call TRBJ2-3; D is uncertain. V was trimmed by 5 bases and J by 7 bases, leaving 4 bases between them. Germline V gene lookup returns CDR1 SGHAT and CDR2 FQNNGV. This CDR3 has 10 amino acids. In nucleotides, the CDR3 is TGTGCCAGCAGCCTGTATACGCAGTATTTT. Translation gives CASSLYTQYF.

The chain joins TRBV7-9 to TRBJ1-5, with D perhaps matching TRBD1 (5 bases). The ends were cut back, 5 bases at V and 5 bases at J, with 16 bases in the middle. Germline CDR1 is SEHNR and CDR2 is FQNEAQ (reference sequence). The length of the CDR3 is 15 residues. The CDR3 nucleotides are TGTGCCAGCAGCCCTAGGGGAAACGGTTATCAGCCCCAGCATTTT. Its protein is CASSPRGNGYQPQHF.

With respect to this clonotype: A junction boundary mismatches the germline segment, possibly from a read error. The chain couples TRBV5-6 to TRBJ1-4; TRBD1 matches at 7 bases. The CDR3 contains 14 residues. CDR1 SGHDT and CDR2 YYEEEE come from the germline V gene. The DNA for the CDR3 is TGTACCAGCAGGACCGGGACAGTGGGTGAAAAACTGTTTTTT. Protein: CTSRTGTVGEKLFF.

Comments on this clonotype: One junction end does not reproduce the germline sequence, and a read error may be involved. This chain connects TRBV5-1 to TRBJ2-3; D is undetermined. Germline CDR1 SGHRS, CDR2 YFSETQ. CDR3 length equals 12 residues. The CDR3 protein is CASSLDRDTQCF. CDR3 bases: TGCGCCAGCAGCTTGGACAGAGATACGCAGTGTTTT.

The genes are TRBV7-2 and TRBJ2-4; D gene unclear. V gave up 2 bases and J gave up 13 bases, with 21 bases separating them. Looked up from germline, CDR1 is SGHTA and CDR2 is FQGNSA. The CDR3 is 15 amino acids. The CDR3 nucleotides read TGTGCCAGCAGCTTACGGGCGGTTTCCTACAATGAGCAGTACTTC. It translates to CASSLRAVSYNEQYF.

This clonotype was seen a few times. The chain's CDR3 is CASSQEVAGHGYTF. The CDR3 region has the DNA TGCGCCAGCAGCCAAGAGGTGGCAGGGCATGGCTACACCTTC. The V gene is TRBV4-1, the J gene TRBJ1-2; D might be TRBD1 (5 bases). Trimming stripped 0 bases from V and 6 bases from J, with 11 bases between. Germline V lookup: CDR1 MGHRA, CDR2 YSYEKL. The CDR3 loop spans 14 amino acids.

This clonotype turned up a few times. The rearrangement links TRBV6-6 to TRBJ2-5; 11 bases line up with TRBD2. The CDR3 is 16 amino acids. The junction had 8 bases not matched to a gene; V was cut back by 4 bases and J by 4 bases. Germline V CDR1 and CDR2: MNHNY, SVGAGI (reference sequence). The CDR3 DNA sequence: TGTGCCAGCAGTTTCCCCGGGACTAGCGGAGGAGAGACCCAGTACTTC. Protein sequence: CASSFPGTSGGETQYF.

The rearrangement joins TRBV7-6 to TRBJ2-1, with D hard to call. V gave up 6 bases and J gave up 5 bases, with 17 bases separating them. Germline assignment: CDR1 SGHVS and CDR2 FNYEAQ. The CDR3 sequence is 15 residues long. The CDR3 is CASSFLGGPHNEQFF. The CDR3 coding sequence is TGTGCCAGCAGTTTTTTAGGCGGACCTCACAATGAGCAGTTCTTC.

This clonotype was seen a handful of times. This chain uses TRBV6-5 with TRBJ1-2; D may be TRBD1 (6 bases). This CDR3 contains 15 residues. The V gene's germline CDR1 is MNHEY and CDR2 SVGAGI. Trimming cost V 2 bases and J 3 bases, with 13 bases left between them. The CDR3 DNA is TGTGCCAGCAGTTACGACAGGCGCCTCGACTATGGCTACACCTTC. Translating gives CASSYDRRLDYGYTF.

The V and J genes are TRBV6-4 and TRBJ1-2; D is perhaps TRBD1 (5 bases). From germline, CDR1 is MRHNA and CDR2 SNTAGT. V lost 2 bases and J lost 8, with 15 bases in between. The CDR3 consists of 14 residues. The CDR3 protein is CASSDQGSRGGYTF. The DNA of the CDR3 is TGTGCCAGCAGTGACCAGGGCAGCCGGGGAGGCTACACCTTC.